Described below is a single T cell receptor (beta chain) sequence and its context. Germline V gene sequence: CDR1 MNHEY, CDR2 SVGAGI. The CDR3 length is 14 residues. V lost 8 bases, J lost 1 base, and 14 bases lay in between. These data belong to a study of T cell responses to AZD1222 COVID-19 vaccine. The protocol was immunoSEQ multiplex PCR, while the TCRdb copy is restricted to in-frame clones and leaves out a portion. Among about 130,000 clones listed, approximately 85% were seen once. This receptor was identified in an adult in good health. Sample: peripheral blood, taken on day 0 of AZD1222 vaccination. The rearrangement uses TRBV6-5 and TRBJ1-1, with D maybe TRBD1 (5 bases). DNA for the CDR3: TGTGCCAGCTGGGGTCGGGGGTCGAACACTGAAGCTTTCTTT. Encoded protein: CASWGRGSNTEAFF.